The 32 T cell receptor beta chains below were found in one sample sequenced in a study of blood T cell repertoires in COVID-19 (dated by TCRdb to 2019 to 2021). The library was generated by the immunoSEQ multiplex PCR assay. TCRdb provides this immuneACCESS table in a form limited to in-frame rearrangements. Some clones are lacking; in checked studies, under half of them reflect an unresolved V gene, and why the rest are absent is not known. This sample gives fewer than 300,000 clones in total; about 76% of them show up just once. Of the sample, around 3% is held by the ten largest clones. Sequencing was carried out using peripheral blood. The receptors were sampled from a woman in her sixties or seventies with active or convalescent COVID-19.

V is TRBV2 and J is TRBJ2-5; D is unresolved. The V end was cut by 7 bases, the J end by 1 base, with 4 bases between. The CDR3 extends over 11 amino acids. CDR1 is SNHLY and CDR2 is FYNNEI in the germline V gene. This CDR3 reads CASTGQETQYF. The CDR3, as DNA: TGTGCCAGCACCGGCCAAGAGACCCAGTACTTC.

This clone was detected only once. The gene calls are TRBV4-2 and TRBJ1-6; 8 bases are shared with TRBD1. The CDR3 loop spans 16 amino acids. The germline V gene encodes CDR1 LGHNA and CDR2 YNFKEQ. Germline trimming cut 1 base from V and 9 bases from J; bases unmatched to any gene: 8. The DNA for the CDR3 is TGTGCCAGCAGCCAAGGGGTTGGCAGGGGGCTTTCACCCCTCCACTTT. Its translation: CASSQGVGRGLSPLHF.

The chain couples TRBV3-1 (or the pseudogene TRBV3-2) to TRBJ1-2, with 8 nucleotides matching TRBD1. This CDR3 has 16 amino acids. Germline V gives CDR1 LGHDT, CDR2 YNNKEL (reference sequence). V was clipped by 4 bases and J by 0 bases; unmatched bases: 7. The chain's CDR3 is CASSRRDRRSNYGYTF. CDR3 DNA: TGTGCCAGCAGCCGCCGGGACAGGAGATCTAACTATGGCTACACCTTC.

The genes are TRBV5-5 and TRBJ2-3; maybe TRBD2 (6 bases). Deletions cut 4 bases from V and 0 bases from J, with 15 bases between. CDR3 size: 16 residues. Germline-derived CDR1 and CDR2 are SGHKS and YYEKEE (reference sequence). CDR3 nucleotides: TGTGCCAGCAGCGGCGGGACCTCTCAGAGCACAGATACGCAGTATTTT. This codes for CASSGGTSQSTDTQYF.

This chain uses TRBV27 with TRBJ1-1; D gene ambiguous. V lost 3 bases and J lost 1, with 6 bases in between. This CDR3 contains 13 residues. The V gene's germline CDR1 is MNHEY and CDR2 SMNVEV (reference sequence). CDR3 sequence: CASSFGGNTEAFF. CDR3 in DNA: TGTGCCAGCAGTTTCGGCGGGAACACTGAAGCTTTCTTT.

This clone was recorded a few times. This chain connects TRBV5-6 to TRBJ2-3; weak D call: TRBD2 (6 bases). The V end was cut by 4 bases, the J end by 4 bases, with 10 bases between. The CDR3 spans 13 residues. Per the germline V gene, CDR1 is SGHDT and CDR2 is YYEEEE. The CDR3 region has the DNA TGTGCCAGCAGCAAGACGGGGGCAGATACGCAGTATTTT. Protein: CASSKTGADTQYF.

CDR3 in amino acids: CASSKGRGEQYF. The CDR3 nucleotides read TGTGCCAGCAGCAAAGGTCGGGGGGAGCAGTACTTC. The chain combines TRBV21-1 with TRBJ2-7; the D call in the table, TRBD2, was not verified against the DNA. TRBV21-1 corresponds to a pseudogene. The CDR3 totals 12 residues.

The V and J genes are TRBV7-8 and TRBJ2-3, with 8 bases identical to TRBD2. CDR1 and CDR2 (germline): SGHVS, FQNEAQ. The CDR3 consists of 16 residues. With V trimmed by 2 bases and J by 0 bases, 4 bases remained unmatched. CDR3 sequence (DNA): TGTGCCAGCAGCTTATCGGGGGGGGATAGCACAGATACGCAGTATTTT. It is translated as CASSLSGGDSTDTQYF.

V gene TRBV19 combines with J gene TRBJ1-5; 9 bases agree with TRBD1. CDR3 length: 16 amino acids. With 5 bases clipped from V and 2 bases from J, the junction kept 7 bases outside the gene matches. Germline values: CDR1 LNHDA, CDR2 SQIVND (reference sequence). CDR3 loop: CASSPWDRARNQPQHF. CDR3 bases: TGTGCCAGTAGTCCCTGGGACAGGGCCCGCAATCAGCCCCAGCATTTT. Supplemented by reference TRBV19 and TRBJ1-5, the full variable domain reads DGGITQSPKYLFRKEGQNVTLSCEQNLNHDAMYWYRQDPGQGLRLIYYSQIVNDFQKGDIAEGYSVSREKKESFPLTVTSAQKNPTAFYLCASSPWDRARNQPQHFGDGTRLSIL.

This chain joins TRBV19 and TRBJ1-5; 8 positions agree with TRBD1. V lost 5 bases, J lost 0 bases, and 3 bases stayed unmatched. CDR1 and CDR2 (germline): LNHDA, SQIVND (reference sequence). The CDR3 totals 15 residues. CDR3 DNA: TGTGCCAGTAGTCCGGACAGGGCTAGCAATCAGCCCCAGCATTTT. This codes for CASSPDRASNQPQHF.

V and J are TRBV7-9 and TRBJ2-7; D uncertain. This CDR3 has 13 amino acids. Trimming shortened V by 3 bases and J by 2 bases, and 8 bases separated the two germline ends. Germline CDR1 is SEHNR and CDR2 is FQNEAQ (reference sequence). The CDR3 DNA reads TGTGCCAGCAGCTTGAAGACAACCTACGAGCAGTACTTC. Translating it yields CASSLKTTYEQYF.

A few counts support this clone. V and J are TRBV5-1 and TRBJ2-3; 8 nucleotides align to TRBD2. The CDR3 covers 15 residues. The germline V gene has CDR1 SGHRS and CDR2 YFSETQ. Unmatched junction bases numbered 5, after V lost 2 bases and J lost 3 bases. This chain's CDR3 is CASSFGGAKTDTQYF. CDR3 coding DNA: TGCGCCAGCAGCTTCGGGGGGGCGAAGACAGATACGCAGTATTTT.

To note about this clone: This same CDR3 is encoded by further DNA sequences in the sample. This chain joins TRBV5-1 and TRBJ2-2; 10 nucleotides match TRBD2. Germline CDR1 SGHRS, CDR2 YFSETQ. This CDR3 comprises 16 residues. J gave up 1 base and V 3 bases, and 3 bases lay outside the gene matches. The CDR3 protein is CASSSLAGGNTGELFF. CDR3 in DNA: TGCGCCAGCAGCTCATTAGCGGGGGGGAACACCGGGGAGCTGTTTTTT.

The V gene is TRBV7-3, the J gene TRBJ1-1, with 7 nucleotides matching TRBD1. After removal of 5 bases from V and 1 base from J, the junction contained 10 bases not matched to a gene. The CDR3 has 16 amino acids. Germline CDR1 SGHTA, CDR2 FQGTGA. This CDR3 reads CASSLSSGQANTEAFF. The CDR3 DNA reads as TGTGCCAGCAGCCTATCGTCCGGACAGGCGAACACTGAAGCTTTCTTT.

This chain uses TRBV5-6 with TRBJ2-5; TRBD2 matches at 9 bases. The V gene's germline CDR1 is SGHDT and CDR2 YYEEEE. The CDR3 runs 14 residues. After removal of 4 bases from V and 4 bases from J, the junction contained 5 bases not matched to a gene. This CDR3 is CASSHSGGVETQYF. The CDR3 DNA sequence: TGTGCCAGCAGCCATAGCGGGGGTGTAGAGACCCAGTACTTC.

V gene TRBV28 combines with J gene TRBJ1-4, with TRBD1 identical over 7 bases. Trimming removed 2 bases from V and 5 bases from J; junction bases left unmatched: 8. This CDR3 region has 16 residues. Germline V gene lookup returns CDR1 MDHEN and CDR2 SYDVKM. The CDR3 reads CASSLGLGQSNEKLFF. Here the CDR3 DNA reads TGTGCCAGCAGTTTAGGTTTGGGACAGAGCAATGAAAAACTGTTTTTT.

This clone was seen more than once but under ten times. The chain links TRBV18 to TRBJ2-2, with 13 bases identical to TRBD2. The CDR3 has 21 amino acids. CDR1 and CDR2 from the germline V gene are KGHSH and LQKENI. The junction had 10 bases not matched to a gene; V was cut back by 0 bases and J by 0 bases. CDR3 residues: CASSPPPLAGGPSANTGELFF. The CDR3 DNA is TGTGCCAGCTCACCACCCCCACTAGCGGGGGGGCCTTCGGCGAACACCGGGGAGCTGTTTTTT. Full variable domain (outside the CDR3, taken from reference TRBV18 and TRBJ2-2): NAGVMQNPRHLVRRRGQEARLRCSPMKGHSHVYWYRQLPEEGLKFMVYLQKENIIDESGMPKERFSAEFPKEGPSILRIQQVVRGDSAAYFCASSPPPLAGGPSANTGELFFGEGSRLTVL.

V gene TRBV19 combines with J gene TRBJ2-3; a possible D gene is TRBD2 (6 bases). Trimming took 2 bases from V and 1 from J, leaving 16 bases between them. The CDR3 spans 17 residues. Germline loops: CDR1 LNHDA, CDR2 SQIVND (reference sequence). Written as DNA, the CDR3 is TGTGCCAGTAGTATATCGAGTGGGACTCTCGGCACAGATACGCAGTATTTT. Translating gives CASSISSGTLGTDTQYF.

V and J are TRBV7-3 and TRBJ2-7; possible D gene TRBD2, 5 bases. Deletions cut 5 bases from V and 12 bases from J, with 23 bases between. This CDR3 contains 14 residues. In germline, CDR1 is SGHTA, CDR2 FQGTGA. CDR3 loop: CASSPTPGSIGLYF. Here the CDR3 DNA reads TGTGCCAGCAGCCCCACTCCGGGATCAATTGGTCTGTACTTC.

The chain has TRBV30 and TRBJ1-5, with D maybe TRBD1 (6 bases). There are 14 residues in the CDR3. V was trimmed by 2 bases and J by 4 bases, leaving 12 bases between them. CDR1 is GTSNPN and CDR2 is SVGIG in the germline V gene (reference sequence). The CDR3 region has the DNA TGTGCCTGGAGTACCGGGACATCAAATCAGCCCCAGCATTTT. This sequence encodes CAWSTGTSNQPQHF. Complete variable domain (other parts from reference TRBV30 and TRBJ1-5): SQTIHQWPATLVQPVGSPLSLECTVEGTSNPNLYWYRQAAGRGLQLLFYSVGIGQISSEVPQNLSASRPQDRQFILSSKKLLLSDSGFYLCAWSTGTSNQPQHFGDGTRLSIL.

The sample holds a few counts of this clone. V is TRBV6-1 and J is TRBJ1-5; D is undetermined. The length of the CDR3 is 16 residues. Germline V gene sequence: CDR1 MNHNS, CDR2 SASEGT. V was clipped by 1 base and J by 9 bases, with 19 bases between them. CDR3 bases: TGTGCCAGCAGTGAAGGAGGACTAAAATGGGATCGGCCCCAGCATTTT. This codes for CASSEGGLKWDRPQHF.

The V gene is TRBV30, the J gene TRBJ1-2, with D uncertain. Germline assignment: CDR1 GTSNPN and CDR2 SVGIG (reference sequence). Trimming left V 4 bases short and J 4 bases short, with 22 bases between. This CDR3 is 16 amino acids long. The CDR3 nucleotides are TGTGCCTGGACCTTCCCGCCATTAGCGGAGGGCTATGGCTACACCTTC. This sequence encodes CAWTFPPLAEGYGYTF.

This clone was counted a few times. V gene TRBV5-1 combines with J gene TRBJ1-2, with D perhaps matching TRBD1 (6 bases). In germline, CDR1 is SGHRS, CDR2 YFSETQ. The CDR3 is 14 amino acids. V was pared by 0 bases and J by 3 bases, with 9 bases between. The CDR3 here is CASSLADRYYGYTF. DNA for the CDR3: TGCGCCAGCAGCTTGGCTGACAGGTACTATGGCTACACCTTC.

V usage is TRBV7-6 and J usage is TRBJ1-3, with 8 positions matching TRBD1. The V and J ends lost 1 base and 2 bases, in that order; junction bases with no gene match: 10. The CDR3 is made up of 18 amino acids. Germline lookup yields CDR1 SGHVS and CDR2 FNYEAQ. In nucleotides, the CDR3 is TGTGCCAGCAGCTTAGACCCTGGTTCACAGGGGGCTGGAAACACCATATATTTT. It is translated as CASSLDPGSQGAGNTIYF. The full variable domain, with the rest looked up from reference TRBV7-6 and TRBJ1-3, is GAGVSQSPRYKVTKRGQDVALRCDPISGHVSLYWYRQALGQGPEFLTYFNYEAQQDKSGLPNDRFSAERPEGSISTLTIQRTEQRDSAMYRCASSLDPGSQGAGNTIYFGEGSWLTVV.

The chain combines TRBV7-2 with TRBJ1-1; 7 nucleotides match TRBD1. Germline values: CDR1 SGHTA, CDR2 FQGNSA. The CDR3 is 15 residues long. V dropped 4 bases and J dropped 2; count of bases not matched to a gene: 7. CDR3 sequence reads: CASSSYRGINTEAFF. The CDR3 DNA reads as TGTGCCAGCAGCTCCTACAGGGGAATTAACACTGAAGCTTTCTTT.

The chain has TRBV5-3 and TRBJ1-6, with 11 bases matching TRBD1. TRBV5-3 is recorded as an ORF, its role being uncertain. The CDR3 sequence is 17 residues long. Trimming took 1 base from V and 10 from J; bases not matched to a gene: 10. The CDR3, as DNA: TGTGCCAGAAGCTTGTGGGTATGGGGACAGGGGGGCTCACCCCTCCACTTT. Protein: CARSLWVWGQGGSPLHF.

The chain combines TRBV6-2 or TRBV6-3 with TRBJ2-5; 11 bases agree with TRBD1. CDR1 MNHEY and CDR2 SVGEGT come from the germline V gene. After removal of 5 bases from V and 4 bases from J, the junction contained 9 bases not matched to a gene. The CDR3 is 16 amino acids. The CDR3 region has the DNA TGTGCCAGCAGTGCCGGGACAGGGGGAGTCCGAGAGACCCAGTACTTC. It codes for CASSAGTGGVRETQYF.

This clone has just one count. V gene TRBV9 combines with J gene TRBJ2-2; D possibly corresponds to TRBD1 (5 bases). V lost 0 bases and J 7 bases, leaving 13 bases between the germline ends. CDR3 length equals 15 residues. CDR1 SGDLS and CDR2 YYNGEE come from the germline V gene. CDR3 in amino acids: CASSVGAGPVGELFF. The CDR3 DNA sequence: TGTGCCAGCAGCGTAGGAGCAGGGCCCGTCGGGGAGCTGTTTTTT. Full variable domain (remainder filled in from reference TRBV9 and TRBJ2-2): DSGVTQTPKHLITATGQRVTLRCSPRSGDLSVYWYQQSLDQGLQFLIQYYNGEERAKGNILERFSAQQFPDLHSELNLSSLELGDSALYFCASSVGAGPVGELFFGEGSRLTVL.

The chain is built from TRBV2 and TRBJ2-7; 7 nucleotides match TRBD1. CDR3 length equals 13 residues. Germline V gene sequence: CDR1 SNHLY, CDR2 FYNNEI. V shed 10 bases and J 2 bases; nucleotides not matched to a gene: 8. CDR3 DNA sequence: TGTGCCATACGACAGGGTAGTCCCTACGAGCAGTACTTC. This translates into CAIRQGSPYEQYF. Supplemented by reference TRBV2 and TRBJ2-7, the full variable domain reads EPEVTQTPSHQVTQMGQEVILRCVPISNHLYFYWYRQILGQKVEFLVSFYNNEISEKSEIFDDQFSVERPDGSNFTLKIRSTKLEDSAMYFCAIRQGSPYEQYFGPGTRLTVT.

CDR3: CSVEGQGGEKLFF. The DNA for the CDR3 is TGCAGCGTTGAAGGGCAGGGAGGCGAAAAACTGTTTTTT. This chain links TRBV29-1 with TRBJ1-4; D might be TRBD1 (5 bases). There are 13 residues in the CDR3. The germline V and J ends were trimmed by 1 base and 8 bases, with 11 bases remaining between them. CDR1 is SQVTM and CDR2 is ANQGSEA in the germline V gene.

The rearrangement links TRBV6-5 to TRBJ1-6; no clear D. The V gene lost 5 bases and the J gene lost 13 bases, with 15 bases spanning the gap. The CDR3 length is 13 residues. CDR1 and CDR2 from the germline V gene are MNHEY and SVGAGI. Here the CDR3 reads CASSQRIAHPLHF. The CDR3 nucleotides read TGTGCCAGCAGTCAACGAATCGCGCACCCCCTCCACTTT.

This rearrangement joins TRBV7-3 to TRBJ2-3; D might be TRBD2 (7 bases). V was cut by 5 bases and J by 2 bases, with 14 bases left in between. The CDR3 is made up of 15 amino acids. CDR1 is SGHTA, CDR2 FQGTGA, per germline. The CDR3 here is CASSVGAGATDTQYF. The DNA of the CDR3 is TGTGCCAGCAGCGTGGGGGCGGGGGCCACAGATACGCAGTATTTT.